The rows below give T cell receptor beta chains drawn from one sample of a study of tumor-infiltrating lymphocytes in glioblastoma multiforme. TCRdb reanalysed the multiplex PCR reads using MiXCR and keeps one entry per CDR3 protein. Among about 19,000 distinct CDR3 sequences, 55% to 75% were seen once, and the ten largest hold approximately 18%. Sequenced sample: peripheral blood. Receptor source: a male donor with glioblastoma. CDR3s include the opening cysteine and the closing phenylalanine or tryptophan.

j_call cdr3_length v_call cdr3_aa
TRBJ2-7 13 TRBV7-2 CASSLWTDYEQYF
TRBJ2-1 15 TRBV6-5 CASRDLAGGPNEQFF
TRBJ2-1 13 TRBV6-2/TRBV6-3 CASSYGGLYEQFF
TRBJ2-5 13 TRBV11-2 CASSASAQQTQYF
TRBJ1-1 13 TRBV28 CASSGGLNTGAFF
TRBJ2-1 16 TRBV29-1 CSVDRGRGGLYNEQFF
TRBJ2-1 18 TRBV11-2 CASSLELAETSSYNEQFF
TRBJ2-3 13 TRBV11-2 CASSLVQGQTQYF
TRBJ2-5 14 TRBV5-1 CASSRGPGGETQYF
TRBJ1-2 10 TRBV29-1 CSVHQNDYTF
TRBJ2-7 16 TRBV20-1 CSARSSRGEDSYEQYF
TRBJ2-7 14 TRBV28 CASSLMGTSYEQYF
TRBJ1-5 14 TRBV7-3 CASSLWTPNQPQQF
TRBJ2-1 12 TRBV29-1 CSVEWFGYEQFF
TRBJ2-1 14 TRBV28 CASSLLPSGKEQFF
TRBJ1-1 13 TRBV29-1 CSAETGGVTEAFF
TRBJ2-7 15 TRBV28 CASSGGLAVSYEQYF
TRBJ2-1 17 TRBV11-1 CPSSLEVAGRSYNEQFF
TRBJ2-7 18 TRBV11-2 CASSTIQRTGGPIRGQYF
TRBJ2-7 15 TRBV19 CASTLGSSGRYEQYF
TRBJ1-1 12 TRBV11-2 CASSVTGAVSFF
TRBJ1-1 17 TRBV12-3/TRBV12-4 CASSLRPQGYMNTEAFF
TRBJ2-2 17 TRBV5-1 CASSLGRVNLNTGELFF
TRBJ1-2 13 TRBV25-1 CASSGLWQDGYTF